The 17 T cell receptor beta chains in this list originate from one sample, sequenced in a study of neurological immune-mediated disorders. TCRdb ran MiXCR on the 5' RACE reads and lists one entry per CDR3 protein. The table shows roughly 60,000 distinct CDR3 sequences, with 3.7% occurring only once. The material sequenced was PBMCs. These receptor sequences come from a woman between 45 and 65 years old with multiple sclerosis.

At least ten counts were recorded for this clonotype. The chain has TRBV10-3 and TRBJ2-3; TRBD1 might be the D (5 bases). Trimming took 10 bases from V and 5 from J, leaving 22 bases between them. CDR3 length: 15 residues. Germline loops: CDR1 ENHRY, CDR2 SYGVKD. Here the CDR3 reads CATAPTGQGVDTQYF. The CDR3 DNA reads as TGTGCCACAGCCCCGACTGGACAAGGCGTAGATACGCAGTATTTT.

This clonotype turned up a few times. The chain carries TRBV5-1 and TRBJ2-5; D gene uncertain. Germline V CDR1 and CDR2: SGHRS, YFSETQ. The CDR3 runs 14 residues. Between the trimmed V and J ends, which lost 1 base and 3 bases, there was a span of 10 bases. The CDR3 here is CASSLWTAKETQYF. CDR3 nucleotide sequence: TGCGCCAGCAGCTTGTGGACCGCGAAAGAGACCCAGTACTTC.

This clonotype was picked up many times. The J gene is TRBJ2-1, the V gene TRBV7-8, with no clear D. V lost 1 base, J lost 0 bases, and 10 bases lay in between. This CDR3 comprises 16 residues. CDR1 and CDR2 from the germline V gene are SGHVS and FQNEAQ. The CDR3 DNA is TGTGCCAGCAGCTTAGTGAGGTTTGGCTCCTACAATGAGCAGTTCTTC. Amino acids: CASSLVRFGSYNEQFF.

This clonotype has a count of ten or more. This chain links TRBV11-2 with TRBJ1-3; TRBD1 matches 11 bases. Germline V gene sequence: CDR1 SGHAT, CDR2 FQNNGV. The V gene end was trimmed by 6 bases and the J gene end by 2 bases; junction bases not matched to a gene: 9. The CDR3 spans 17 residues. The CDR3 region is CASSTWTGGVPGNTIYF. DNA for the CDR3: TGTGCCAGCAGTACCTGGACAGGGGGCGTCCCTGGAAACACCATATATTTT.

In the case of this clonotype: This may be a read error: a much more frequent sequence differs by one nucleotide. The CDR3 DNA reads TGTGCCAGCAGCACGACGAAAGGGGAGCTGTTTTTT. Translating it yields CASSTTKGELFF. J is TRBJ2-2 and V is TRBV7-3; D remains unclear. Germline-derived CDR1 and CDR2 are SGHTA and FQGTGA. Trimming left V 5 bases short and J 8 bases short, with 9 bases between. The CDR3 sequence is 12 residues long.

This clonotype showed up many times. The chain recombines TRBV20-1 with TRBJ1-1; unclear D gene. There are 15 residues in the CDR3. The germline gives CDR1 DFQATT, CDR2 SNEGSKA (reference sequence). V lost 0 bases and J 2 bases, leaving 13 bases between the germline ends. The CDR3 spells CSARDPGRPNTEAFF. CDR3 nucleotide sequence: TGCAGTGCTAGAGATCCTGGCAGGCCTAACACTGAAGCTTTCTTT.

There are many counts of this clonotype. The chain recombines TRBV10-3 with TRBJ1-1, with D unresolved. The V gene lost 4 bases and the J gene lost 0 bases, with 21 bases spanning the gap. Per germline, CDR1 ENHRY and CDR2 SYGVKD. This CDR3 contains 18 residues. The CDR3: CAISGNAEMSDVNTEAFF. The CDR3 nucleotides are TGTGCCATCAGTGGGAATGCCGAAATGTCGGACGTGAACACTGAAGCTTTCTTT.

This clonotype showed up many times. Compared with germline, one end of the junction differs, possibly owing to a read error. The CDR3 loop is CSGEPGTTYNEQFF. The DNA of the CDR3 is TGCAGCGGTGAACCCGGGACTACCTACAATGAGCAGTTCTTC. The chain links TRBV29-1 to TRBJ2-1; the match to TRBD2 covers 7 bases. CDR1 and CDR2 (germline): SQVTM, ANQGSEA. The CDR3 contains 14 residues.

This clonotype has ten or more counts. CDR3 loop: CSVGQGMNEQFF. CDR3 DNA sequence: TGCAGCGTCGGACAGGGTATGAATGAGCAGTTCTTC. The chain is built from TRBV29-1 and TRBJ2-1, with TRBD1 matching over 8 bases. The CDR3 consists of 12 residues. The junction had 5 bases not matched to a gene; V was cut back by 6 bases and J by 7 bases. Germline CDR1 SQVTM, CDR2 ANQGSEA.

This clonotype was recorded at least ten times. The J gene is TRBJ1-3, the V gene TRBV7-2; D call uncertain. Germline CDR1 reads SGHTA; CDR2 reads FQGNSA. Between the trimmed V and J ends, which lost 4 bases and 6 bases, there was a span of 10 bases. The CDR3 consists of 13 residues. CDR3 protein: CASSSRTANTIYF. The CDR3, as DNA: TGTGCCAGCAGCTCCAGGACGGCAAACACCATATATTTT.

This clonotype has at least ten counts. V is TRBV7-2 and J is TRBJ2-1; D is possibly TRBD1 or TRBD2 (6 bases each). The V gene's germline CDR1 is SGHTA and CDR2 FQGNSA. Trimming took 6 bases from V and 3 from J, leaving 12 bases between them. The CDR3 sequence is 14 residues long. DNA of the CDR3: TGTGCCAGCAGTGTCGGGGGCCGCTACAATGAGCAGTTCTTC. Residues: CASSVGGRYNEQFF.

This clonotype was picked up many times. This sequence joins TRBV3-1 and TRBJ1-2, with D perhaps matching TRBD1 (6 bases). Between the trimmed V and J ends, which lost 1 base and 8 bases, there was a span of 11 bases. CDR1 is LGHDT and CDR2 is YNNKEL in the germline V gene (reference sequence). The CDR3 spans 13 residues. CDR3 sequence reads: CASSQVSGVGYTF. CDR3 DNA: TGTGCCAGCAGCCAAGTTTCAGGGGTCGGCTACACCTTC.

There are many counts of this clonotype. The V and J genes are TRBV20-1 and TRBJ1-4; D unclear. CDR3 length equals 13 residues. Trimming cost V 7 bases and J 0 bases, with 9 bases left between them. The germline V gene has CDR1 DFQATT and CDR2 SNEGSKA (reference sequence). The CDR3 nucleotides are TGCAGTGTGACGGGCTCAACTAATGAAAAACTGTTTTTT. Protein: CSVTGSTNEKLFF.

This clonotype has a count of ten or more. The chain is built from TRBV2 and TRBJ1-4; no reliable D call. The V and J ends lost 7 bases and 5 bases respectively, with 11 bases between them. The CDR3 is 13 residues long. CDR1 and CDR2 from the germline V gene are SNHLY and FYNNEI. CDR3 loop: CASTPARNEKLFF. In DNA form, the CDR3 reads TGTGCCAGCACCCCGGCCCGAAATGAAAAACTGTTTTTT. Combining the CDR3 with reference TRBV2 and TRBJ1-4 gives the whole variable domain EPEVTQTPSHQVTQMGQEVILRCVPISNHLYFYWYRQILGQKVEFLVSFYNNEISEKSEIFDDQFSVERPDGSNFTLKIRSTKLEDSAMYFCASTPARNEKLFFGSGTQLSVL.

This clonotype was observed at least ten times. This chain links TRBV10-3 with TRBJ2-7; 9 bases align to TRBD1. There are 14 residues in the CDR3. From germline, CDR1 is ENHRY and CDR2 SYGVKD. With 6 bases clipped from V and 5 bases from J, the junction kept 8 bases outside the gene matches. This CDR3 is CAIRPDRGGDEQYF. CDR3 in DNA: TGTGCCATCAGGCCAGACAGGGGGGGAGACGAGCAGTACTTC.

This clonotype occurred many times. This sequence joins TRBV5-1 and TRBJ2-7; D not resolved. V shed 0 bases and J shed 7 bases, with 17 bases lying between them. The CDR3 extends over 15 amino acids. Germline V gene sequence: CDR1 SGHRS, CDR2 YFSETQ. This CDR3 is CASSLARAFQGEQYF. As DNA, the CDR3 is TGCGCCAGCAGCTTGGCCAGAGCGTTTCAAGGGGAGCAGTACTTC.

This clonotype was seen repeatedly, ten times or more. The chain uses TRBV7-6 and TRBJ2-7; D is possibly TRBD1 (5 bases). The ends were cut back, 1 base at V and 2 bases at J, with 9 bases in the middle. Germline V gives CDR1 SGHVS, CDR2 FNYEAQ. There are 14 residues in the CDR3. The DNA of the CDR3 is TGTGCCAGCAGCTTAGACGTGGGGCCCTACGAGCAGTACTTC. This translates into CASSLDVGPYEQYF. The variable domain in full, completed from reference TRBV7-6 and TRBJ2-7, reads GAGVSQSPRYKVTKRGQDVALRCDPISGHVSLYWYRQALGQGPEFLTYFNYEAQQDKSGLPNDRFSAERPEGSISTLTIQRTEQRDSAMYRCASSLDVGPYEQYFGPGTRLTVT.